This T cell receptor beta chain originates from a study of blood T cell repertoires in COVID-19. As for the study in general: Samples representing acute and convalescent COVID-19 were sourced from the United States, Italy and Spain. Sources were T cells, B-cell-depleted T cells, or PBMCs; the material itself was cDNA or gDNA.

Trimming shortened V by 9 bases and J by 2 bases, and 22 bases separated the two germline ends. Looked up from germline, CDR1 is WNHNN and CDR2 is SYGVQD (reference sequence). The CDR3 extends over 16 amino acids. Authors' analysis steps: The assay estimated nucleated cells by amplifying reference gene primers. Measured with immunoSEQ multiplex PCR; TCRdb has only the in-frame clones, and not every one. The V and J calls and clone size are taken from that table; D and trimming were inferred from the DNA. The top ten clones hold around 3.9% of a sample with around 280,000 clones, approximately 80% of them seen once.

The TCR was taken from a woman in her fifties or sixties with active or convalescent COVID-19. The chain is built from TRBV10-1 and TRBJ2-5; D perhaps matches TRBD1 (6 bases). The specimen sequenced was peripheral blood. The CDR3, as DNA: TGCGCCAGTCCCCCGCCAGACAGGACCCTACAAGAGACCCAGTACTTC. This translates into CASPPPDRTLQETQYF.